This T cell receptor (beta chain) emerged from a study of blood T cell repertoires in COVID-19. Method: immunoSEQ multiplex PCR; TCRdb's copy keeps in-frame clones and lacks some. Among fewer than 130,000 clones listed, around 74% were seen once. The V gene's germline CDR1 is SGHNT and CDR2 YENEEA. V was pared by 1 base and J by 5 bases, with 10 bases of the junction left unmatched. The CDR3 is 17 residues long. V is TRBV11-3 and J is TRBJ1-2; 10 nucleotides match TRBD1. The clonotype was recovered from a woman aged 60-75 years with acute or convalescent COVID-19. The specimen was peripheral blood. CDR3 loop: CASSLVTWTGGRYGYTF. CDR3 nucleotide sequence: TGTGCCAGCAGCTTAGTCACCTGGACAGGGGGTAGGTATGGCTACACCTTC.